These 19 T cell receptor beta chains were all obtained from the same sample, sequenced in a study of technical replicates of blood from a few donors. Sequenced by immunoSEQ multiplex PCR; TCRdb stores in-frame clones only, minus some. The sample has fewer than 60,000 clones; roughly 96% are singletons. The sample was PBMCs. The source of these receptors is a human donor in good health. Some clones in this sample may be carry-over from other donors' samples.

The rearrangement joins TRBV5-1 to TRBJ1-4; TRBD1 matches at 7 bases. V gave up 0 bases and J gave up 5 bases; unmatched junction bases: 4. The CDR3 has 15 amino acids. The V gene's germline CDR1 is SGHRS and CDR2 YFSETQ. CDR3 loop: CASSLGGQANEKLFF. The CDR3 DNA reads TGCGCCAGCAGCTTGGGTGGACAGGCGAATGAAAAACTGTTTTTT.

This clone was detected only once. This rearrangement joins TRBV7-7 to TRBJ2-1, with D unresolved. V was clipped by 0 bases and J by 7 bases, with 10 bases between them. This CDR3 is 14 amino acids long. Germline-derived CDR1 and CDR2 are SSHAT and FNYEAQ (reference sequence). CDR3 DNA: TGTGCCAGCAGCTTAGCACTCCGGTCAAATGAGCAGTTCTTC. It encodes CASSLALRSNEQFF.

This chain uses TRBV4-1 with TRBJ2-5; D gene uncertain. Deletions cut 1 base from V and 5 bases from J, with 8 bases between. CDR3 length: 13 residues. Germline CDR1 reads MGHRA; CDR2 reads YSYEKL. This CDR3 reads CASSQVVEETQYF. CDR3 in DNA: TGCGCCAGCAGCCAAGTGGTTGAGGAGACCCAGTACTTC.

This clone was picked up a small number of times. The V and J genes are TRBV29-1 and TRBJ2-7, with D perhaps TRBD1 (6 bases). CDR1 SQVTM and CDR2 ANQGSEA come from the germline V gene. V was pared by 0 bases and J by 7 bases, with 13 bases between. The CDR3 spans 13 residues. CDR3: CSVEEETGWEQYF. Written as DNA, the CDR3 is TGCAGCGTTGAAGAAGAAACAGGGTGGGAGCAGTACTTC.

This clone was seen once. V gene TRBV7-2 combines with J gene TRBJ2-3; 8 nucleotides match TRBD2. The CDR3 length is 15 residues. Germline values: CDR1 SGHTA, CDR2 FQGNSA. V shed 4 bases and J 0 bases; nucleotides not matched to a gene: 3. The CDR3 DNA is TGTGCCAGCAGCTCCGGGGGGGGGAGCACAGATACGCAGTATTTT. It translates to CASSSGGGSTDTQYF.

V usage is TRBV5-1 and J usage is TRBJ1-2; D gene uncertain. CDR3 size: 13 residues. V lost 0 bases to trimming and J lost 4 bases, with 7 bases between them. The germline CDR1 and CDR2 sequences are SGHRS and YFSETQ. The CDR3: CASSLGRPYGYTF. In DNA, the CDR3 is TGCGCCAGCAGCTTGGGCAGGCCCTATGGCTACACCTTC.

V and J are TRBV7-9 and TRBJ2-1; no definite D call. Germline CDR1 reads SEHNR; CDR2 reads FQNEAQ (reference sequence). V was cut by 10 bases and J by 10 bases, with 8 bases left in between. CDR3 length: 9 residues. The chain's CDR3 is CATPREQFF. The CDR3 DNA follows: TGTGCCACCCCGCGCGAGCAGTTCTTC.

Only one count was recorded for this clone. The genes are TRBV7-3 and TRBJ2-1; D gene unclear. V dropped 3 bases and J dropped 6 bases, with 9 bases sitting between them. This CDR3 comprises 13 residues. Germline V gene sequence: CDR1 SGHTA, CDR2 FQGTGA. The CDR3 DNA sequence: TGTGCCAGCAGCTTGGAATCGGGCAATGAGCAGTTCTTC. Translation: CASSLESGNEQFF.

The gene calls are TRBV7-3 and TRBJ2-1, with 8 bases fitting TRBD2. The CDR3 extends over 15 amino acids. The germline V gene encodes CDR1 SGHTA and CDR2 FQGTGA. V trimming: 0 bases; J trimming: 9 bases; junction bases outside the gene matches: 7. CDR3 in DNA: TGTGCCAGCAGCTTAACTCTCGGGGGGGCCGGTGAGCAGTTCTTC. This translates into CASSLTLGGAGEQFF.

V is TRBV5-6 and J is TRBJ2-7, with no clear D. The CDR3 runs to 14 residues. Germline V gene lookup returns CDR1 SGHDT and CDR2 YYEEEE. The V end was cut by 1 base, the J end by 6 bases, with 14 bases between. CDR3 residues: CASSLKVLGLEQYF. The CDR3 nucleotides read TGTGCCAGCAGCTTGAAGGTGCTAGGCCTCGAGCAGTACTTC.

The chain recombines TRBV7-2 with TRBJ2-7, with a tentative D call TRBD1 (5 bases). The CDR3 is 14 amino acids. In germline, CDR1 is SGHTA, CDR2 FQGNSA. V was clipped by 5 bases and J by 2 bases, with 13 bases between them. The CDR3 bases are TGTGCCAGCAGCCCCCGACAGAATACCTACGAGCAGTACTTC. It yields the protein CASSPRQNTYEQYF.

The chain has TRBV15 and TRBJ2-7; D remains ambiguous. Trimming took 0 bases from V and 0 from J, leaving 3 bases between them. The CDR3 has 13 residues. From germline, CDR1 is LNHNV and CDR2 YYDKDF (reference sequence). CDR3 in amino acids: CATSRDLSYEQYF. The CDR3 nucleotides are TGTGCCACCAGCAGAGATCTCTCCTACGAGCAGTACTTC.

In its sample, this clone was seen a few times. The CDR3 DNA sequence: TGTGCCAGCAGCCCCGCGCAGGGAAGATTTAACGAGCAGTACTTC. Translating gives CASSPAQGRFNEQYF. The J gene is TRBJ2-7, the V gene TRBV5-5; the D gene is possibly TRBD1 (5 bases). CDR1 is SGHKS, CDR2 YYEKEE, per germline (reference sequence). The CDR3 is 15 amino acids. V lost 4 bases and J 5 bases, leaving 19 bases between the germline ends. Supplemented by reference TRBV5-5 and TRBJ2-7, the full variable domain reads DAGVTQSPTHLIKTRGQQVTLRCSPISGHKSVSWYQQVLGQGPQFIFQYYEKEERGRGNFPDRFSARQFPNYSSELNVNALLLGDSALYLCASSPAQGRFNEQYFGPGTRLTVT.

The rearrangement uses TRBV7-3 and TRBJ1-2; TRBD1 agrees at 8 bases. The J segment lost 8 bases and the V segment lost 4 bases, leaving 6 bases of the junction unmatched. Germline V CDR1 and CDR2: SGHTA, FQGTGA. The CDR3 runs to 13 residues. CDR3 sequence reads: CASSSSGGGGYTF. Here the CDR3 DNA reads TGTGCCAGCAGCTCTTCAGGGGGCGGAGGCTACACCTTC. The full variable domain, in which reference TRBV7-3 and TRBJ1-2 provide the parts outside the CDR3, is GAGVSQTPSNKVTEKGKYVELRCDPISGHTALYWYRQSLGQGPEFLIYFQGTGAADDSGLPNDRFFAVRPEGSVSTLKIQRTERGDSAVYLCASSSSGGGGYTFGSGTRLTVV.

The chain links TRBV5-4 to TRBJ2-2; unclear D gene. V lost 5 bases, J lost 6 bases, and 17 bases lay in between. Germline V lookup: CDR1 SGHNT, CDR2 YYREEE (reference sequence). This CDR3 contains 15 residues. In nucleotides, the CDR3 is TGTGCCAGCAGAAGAATCGAGGTAGAACCCGGGGAGCTGTTTTTT. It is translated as CASRRIEVEPGELFF. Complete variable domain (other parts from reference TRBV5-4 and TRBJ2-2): ETGVTQSPTHLIKTRGQQVTLRCSSQSGHNTVSWYQQALGQGPQFIFQYYREEENGRGNFPPRFSGLQFPNYSSELNVNALELDDSALYLCASRRIEVEPGELFFGEGSRLTVL.

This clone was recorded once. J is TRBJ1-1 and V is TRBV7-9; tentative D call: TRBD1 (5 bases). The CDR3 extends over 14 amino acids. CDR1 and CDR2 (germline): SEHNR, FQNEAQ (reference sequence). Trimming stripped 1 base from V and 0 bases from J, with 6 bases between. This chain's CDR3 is CASSLGTMNTEAFF. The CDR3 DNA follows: TGTGCCAGCAGCTTAGGGACAATGAACACTGAAGCTTTCTTT.

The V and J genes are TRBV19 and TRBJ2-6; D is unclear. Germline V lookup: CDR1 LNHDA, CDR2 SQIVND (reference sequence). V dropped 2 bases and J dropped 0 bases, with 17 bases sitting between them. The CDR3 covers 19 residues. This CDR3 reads CASSIMPTKFHSGANVLTF. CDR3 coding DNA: TGTGCCAGTAGTATAATGCCCACAAAGTTCCACTCTGGGGCCAACGTCCTGACTTTC.

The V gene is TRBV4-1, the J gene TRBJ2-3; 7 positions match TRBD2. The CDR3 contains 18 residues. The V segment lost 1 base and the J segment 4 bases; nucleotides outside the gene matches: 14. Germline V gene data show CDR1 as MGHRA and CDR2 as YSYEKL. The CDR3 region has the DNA TGCGCCAGCAGCCAAGTTCCCCCTAGTGGGGGGAGGGCAGATACGCAGTATTTT. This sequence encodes CASSQVPPSGGRADTQYF.

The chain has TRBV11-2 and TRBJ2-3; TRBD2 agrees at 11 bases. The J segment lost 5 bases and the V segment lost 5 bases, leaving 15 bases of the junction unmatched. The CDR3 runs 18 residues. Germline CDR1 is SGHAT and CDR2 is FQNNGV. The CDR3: CASSRSGTSGANGDTQYF. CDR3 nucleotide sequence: TGTGCCAGCAGCCGTTCCGGGACTAGCGGAGCTAATGGAGATACGCAGTATTTT.